Sequencing of this TCR beta chain was carried out in a study of blood T cell repertoires in COVID-19. Ages ranged from roughly 18 to 100 years, with residence in about 24 US areas. TCRdb's copy holds only in-frame clones and misses some; the assay was immunoSEQ multiplex PCR. The sample contains about 310,000 clones, 89% of which appear only once. The CDR3 extends over 14 amino acids. The germline V and J ends were trimmed by 3 bases and 4 bases, with 13 bases remaining between them. Germline-derived CDR1 and CDR2 are GTSNPN and SVGIG (reference sequence). The TCR originated in a woman in her forties who had recovered from COVID-19. The chain recombines TRBV30 with TRBJ1-3; a possible D gene is TRBD1 (6 bases). The sample consisted of PBMCs or T cells enriched from blood (not recorded which). Written as DNA, the CDR3 is TGTGCCTGGAGAGTTGGCAGGGGCGGAAACACCATATATTTT. This translates into CAWRVGRGGNTIYF.